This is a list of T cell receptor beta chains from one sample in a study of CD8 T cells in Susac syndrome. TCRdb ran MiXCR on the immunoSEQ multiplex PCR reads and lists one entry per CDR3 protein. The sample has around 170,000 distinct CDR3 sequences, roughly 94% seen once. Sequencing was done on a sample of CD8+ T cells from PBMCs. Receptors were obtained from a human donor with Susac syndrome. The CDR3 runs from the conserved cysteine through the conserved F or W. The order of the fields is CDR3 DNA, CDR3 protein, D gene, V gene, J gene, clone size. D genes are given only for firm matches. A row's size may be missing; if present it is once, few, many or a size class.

DNA: TGTGCCAGCAACTCGTGTGACAGATACGTCGGAAACATTCAGTACTTC
CDR3: CASNSCDRYVGNIQYF
D: .
V: TRBV12-3/TRBV12-4
J: TRBJ2-4
size: .

DNA: TGTGCCAGCAGTGTCTTAGTTGAACCCTACAATGAGCAGTTCTTC
CDR3: CASSVLVEPYNEQFF
D: .
V: TRBV2
J: TRBJ2-1
size: once

DNA: TGTGCCAGTAGTTTACCAGGGGTGGACAGCAATCAGCCCCAGCATTTT
CDR3: CASSLPGVDSNQPQHF
D: .
V: TRBV19
J: TRBJ1-5
size: .

DNA: TGTGCCAGCACTGTGGATTACCAAGAGACCCAGTACTTC
CDR3: CASTVDYQETQYF
D: .
V: TRBV2
J: TRBJ2-5
size: .

DNA: TGTGCCCGACTAGCTATCCGAGGAGATACGCAGTATTTT
CDR3: CARLAIRGDTQYF
D: TRBD2
V: TRBV6-6
J: TRBJ2-3
size: .

DNA: TGTGCCAGTACCAGCGGGAGCTCCTACGAGCAGTACTTC
CDR3: CASTSGSSYEQYF
D: TRBD2
V: TRBV2
J: TRBJ2-7
size: .

DNA: TGTGCCAGCAGCACTCGGACTTCCCCCGAGCAGTACTTC
CDR3: CASSTRTSPEQYF
D: .
V: TRBV13
J: TRBJ2-7
size: .

DNA: TGTGCCAGCAGCGTAGCAGCTAGCGGGGAATACAATGAGCAGTTCTTC
CDR3: CASSVAASGEYNEQFF
D: TRBD2
V: TRBV9
J: TRBJ2-1
size: .

DNA: TGTGCCAGCAGTTCAGGGGAATTGGTATACAATGAGCAGTTCTTC
CDR3: CASSSGELVYNEQFF
D: .
V: TRBV2
J: TRBJ2-1
size: .

DNA: TGTGCCAGCAGCCGGACCAGCCAGCGGACTGAGCAGTTCTTC
CDR3: CASSRTSQRTEQFF
D: .
V: TRBV14
J: TRBJ2-1
size: .

DNA: TGTGCCAGCACCAACGTTTACCAGAACACCGGGGAGCTGTTTTTT
CDR3: CASTNVYQNTGELFF
D: .
V: TRBV9
J: TRBJ2-2
size: .

DNA: TGCGCCAGCAGCTTGGAGGACAATCTCCAAGAGACCCAGTACTTC
CDR3: CASSLEDNLQETQYF
D: .
V: TRBV5-1
J: TRBJ2-5
size: .

DNA: TGTGCCAGCAGTCACCTAGACCCGCTTGTTGGCGAGCAGTACTTC
CDR3: CASSHLDPLVGEQYF
D: .
V: TRBV28
J: TRBJ2-7
size: .

DNA: TGTGCCAGCAGCACACTAGGACAAGAGCCGTCCAATGAGCAGTTCTTC
CDR3: CASSTLGQEPSNEQFF
D: .
V: TRBV7-3
J: TRBJ2-1
size: .

DNA: TGTGCCAGCAGCCAAACTTTAGAGACCCAGTACTTC
CDR3: CASSQTLETQYF
D: .
V: TRBV14
J: TRBJ2-5
size: .

DNA: TGTGCCAGCGGTCAGGGGGGCACAGATACGCAGTATTTT
CDR3: CASGQGGTDTQYF
D: TRBD1
V: TRBV7-2
J: TRBJ2-3
size: .

DNA: TGCAGTGCTCCCTTCGGCGGGTACAATGAGCAGTTCTTC
CDR3: CSAPFGGYNEQFF
D: .
V: TRBV20-1
J: TRBJ2-1
size: .

DNA: TGTGCCAGCAGTTTATCCCTAGCGGGAGTTTTCACAGATACGCAGTATTTT
CDR3: CASSLSLAGVFTDTQYF
D: TRBD2
V: TRBV27
J: TRBJ2-3
size: .

DNA: TGTGCCAGCAGCCCTTCTCCCGGAAAACTGTTTTTT
CDR3: CASSPSPGKLFF
D: .
V: TRBV9
J: TRBJ1-4
size: once

DNA: TGTGCCAGCAGTTTGTCGGGACGGGTAAACACCGGGGAGCTGTTTTTT
CDR3: CASSLSGRVNTGELFF
D: .
V: TRBV28
J: TRBJ2-2
size: .

DNA: TGTGCCTGGAGTTCCCCCATAGGACAGGGGCACTATGGCTACACCTTC
CDR3: CAWSSPIGQGHYGYTF
D: TRBD1
V: TRBV30
J: TRBJ1-2
size: .

DNA: TGCAGCGTTGAGACCGCGGACTATGGCTACACCTTC
CDR3: CSVETADYGYTF
D: .
V: TRBV29-1
J: TRBJ1-2
size: .

DNA: TGTGCCAGCAGCTCACCTAGCGGGAGTAAATACGAGCAGTACTTC
CDR3: CASSSPSGSKYEQYF
D: TRBD2
V: TRBV3-1
J: TRBJ2-7
size: .

DNA: TGTGCCAGCAGCCGGGGACAGAACTATGGCTACACCTTC
CDR3: CASSRGQNYGYTF
D: TRBD1
V: TRBV7-2
J: TRBJ1-2
size: .

DNA: TGTGCCACAAAAAGCGGGTCCTACAATGAGCAGTTCTTC
CDR3: CATKSGSYNEQFF
D: .
V: TRBV15
J: TRBJ2-1
size: .

DNA: TGTGCCAGCGGACAGACTAGGGCCCCTAACTATGGCTACACCTTC
CDR3: CASGQTRAPNYGYTF
D: .
V: TRBV7-9
J: TRBJ1-2
size: .

DNA: TGTGCCGTTCCGGGGGACGGAGAAAAGAAGAACACTGAAGCTTTCTTT
CDR3: CAVPGDGEKKNTEAFF
D: .
V: TRBV30
J: TRBJ1-1
size: .

DNA: TGCGCCAGCAGCCAAGGGCCGGGCAGCAATCAGCCCCAGCATTTT
CDR3: CASSQGPGSNQPQHF
D: .
V: TRBV4-1
J: TRBJ1-5
size: .

DNA: TGTGCCTGGAGTCACGGGACAGGGGGCCCAGATACGCAGTATTTT
CDR3: CAWSHGTGGPDTQYF
D: TRBD1
V: TRBV30
J: TRBJ2-3
size: once

DNA: TGTGCCAGCAGTGAGCAGGGGACCGGAAACACCATATATTTT
CDR3: CASSEQGTGNTIYF
D: .
V: TRBV2
J: TRBJ1-3
size: .

DNA: TGTGCCAGCAGCGAGACCGCGAAATTTCAAGAGACCCAGTACTTC
CDR3: CASSETAKFQETQYF
D: .
V: TRBV9
J: TRBJ2-5
size: .

DNA: TGTGCCAGCAGCTTACGGATCTTAGACACCGGGGAGCTGTTTTTT
CDR3: CASSLRILDTGELFF
D: .
V: TRBV13
J: TRBJ2-2
size: .

DNA: TGCGCCAGCAGCCAAGTCTTAGGGGGCTACGAGCAGTACTTC
CDR3: CASSQVLGGYEQYF
D: .
V: TRBV4-1
J: TRBJ2-7
size: .

DNA: TGCAGCGAAGGGACAGGGGGGGATGAGCAGTTCTTC
CDR3: CSEGTGGDEQFF
D: TRBD1
V: TRBV29-1
J: TRBJ2-1
size: .

DNA: TGTGCCAGCAGTCCGACTAGCACAGATACGCAGTATTTT
CDR3: CASSPTSTDTQYF
D: .
V: TRBV28
J: TRBJ2-3
size: few

DNA: TGTGCCAGCAGTTTACGGAGGGTTACCTCCTACGAGCAGTACTTC
CDR3: CASSLRRVTSYEQYF
D: .
V: TRBV12-3/TRBV12-4
J: TRBJ2-7
size: .

DNA: TGTGCCAGCAGCGGAGGTGCAGGGGGCTGGAATTCACCCCTCCACTTT
CDR3: CASSGGAGGWNSPLHF
D: TRBD1
V: TRBV5-4
J: TRBJ1-6
size: .